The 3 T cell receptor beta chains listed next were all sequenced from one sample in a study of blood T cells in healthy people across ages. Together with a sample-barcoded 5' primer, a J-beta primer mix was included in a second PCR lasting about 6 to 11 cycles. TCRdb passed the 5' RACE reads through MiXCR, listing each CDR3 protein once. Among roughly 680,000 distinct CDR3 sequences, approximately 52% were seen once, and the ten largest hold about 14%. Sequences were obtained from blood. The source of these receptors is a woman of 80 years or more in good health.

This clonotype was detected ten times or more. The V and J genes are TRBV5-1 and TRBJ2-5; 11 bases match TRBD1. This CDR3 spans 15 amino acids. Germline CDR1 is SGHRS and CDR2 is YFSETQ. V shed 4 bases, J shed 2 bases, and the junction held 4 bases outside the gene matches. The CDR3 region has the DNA TGCGCCAGCAGCGGGACAGGGGGGAAGCAAGAGACCCAGTACTTC. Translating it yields CASSGTGGKQETQYF.

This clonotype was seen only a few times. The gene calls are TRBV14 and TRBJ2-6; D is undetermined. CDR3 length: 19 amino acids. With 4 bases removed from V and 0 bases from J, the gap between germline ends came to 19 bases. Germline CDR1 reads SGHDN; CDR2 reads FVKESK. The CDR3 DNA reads TGTGCCAGCAGCCGGAAGATTAAGCTGAACTTCTCTGGGGCCAACGTCCTGACTTTC. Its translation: CASSRKIKLNFSGANVLTF.

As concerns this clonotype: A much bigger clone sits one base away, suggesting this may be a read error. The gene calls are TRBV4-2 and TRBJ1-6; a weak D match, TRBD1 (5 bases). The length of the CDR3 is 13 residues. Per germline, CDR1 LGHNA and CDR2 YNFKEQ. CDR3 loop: CARRRGNNSPLHF. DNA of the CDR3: TGTGCCCGCAGACGGGGGAATAATTCACCCCTCCACTTT.